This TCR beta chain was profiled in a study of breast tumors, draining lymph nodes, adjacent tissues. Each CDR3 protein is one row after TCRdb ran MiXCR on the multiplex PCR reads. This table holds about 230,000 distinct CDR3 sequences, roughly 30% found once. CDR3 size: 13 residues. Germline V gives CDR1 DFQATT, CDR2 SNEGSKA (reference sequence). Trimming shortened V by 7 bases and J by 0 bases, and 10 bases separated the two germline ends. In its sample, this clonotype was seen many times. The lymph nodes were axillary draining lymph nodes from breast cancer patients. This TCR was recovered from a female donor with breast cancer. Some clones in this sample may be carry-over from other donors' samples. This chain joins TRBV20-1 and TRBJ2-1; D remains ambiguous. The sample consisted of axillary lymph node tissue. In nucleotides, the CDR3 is TGCAGTGTTGACTCAAGCTCCTACAATGAGCAGTTCTTC. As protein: CSVDSSSYNEQFF.